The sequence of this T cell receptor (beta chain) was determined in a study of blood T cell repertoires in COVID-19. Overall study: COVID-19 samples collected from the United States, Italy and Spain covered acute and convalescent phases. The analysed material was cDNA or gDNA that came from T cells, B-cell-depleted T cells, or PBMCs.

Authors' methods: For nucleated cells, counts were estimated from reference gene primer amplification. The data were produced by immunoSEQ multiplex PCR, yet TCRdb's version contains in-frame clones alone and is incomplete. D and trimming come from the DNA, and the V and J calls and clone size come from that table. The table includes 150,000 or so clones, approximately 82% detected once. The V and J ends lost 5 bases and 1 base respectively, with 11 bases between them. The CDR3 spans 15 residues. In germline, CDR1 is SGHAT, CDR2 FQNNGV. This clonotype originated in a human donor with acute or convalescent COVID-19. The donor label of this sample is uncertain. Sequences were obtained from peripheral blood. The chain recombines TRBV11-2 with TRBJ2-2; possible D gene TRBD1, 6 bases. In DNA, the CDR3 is TGTGCCAGCAGCCACAGGACAGTGAACACCGGGGAGCTGTTTTTT. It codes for CASSHRTVNTGELFF.